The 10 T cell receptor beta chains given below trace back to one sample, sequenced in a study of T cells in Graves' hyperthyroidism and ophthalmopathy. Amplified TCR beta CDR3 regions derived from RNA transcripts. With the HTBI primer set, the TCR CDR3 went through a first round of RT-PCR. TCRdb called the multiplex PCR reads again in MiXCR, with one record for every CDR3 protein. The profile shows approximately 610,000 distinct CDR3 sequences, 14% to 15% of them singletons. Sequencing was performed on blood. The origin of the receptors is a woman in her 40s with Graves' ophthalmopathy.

DNA for the CDR3: TGTGCCAGCAGTTTATTGCAGGACAGGGATGGCTACACCTTC. Residues: CASSLLQDRDGYTF. J is TRBJ1-2 and V is TRBV28; 8 bases are a match to TRBD1. Per germline, CDR1 MDHEN and CDR2 SYDVKM. CDR3 size: 14 residues. With 1 base clipped from V and 6 bases from J, the junction kept 4 bases outside the gene matches.

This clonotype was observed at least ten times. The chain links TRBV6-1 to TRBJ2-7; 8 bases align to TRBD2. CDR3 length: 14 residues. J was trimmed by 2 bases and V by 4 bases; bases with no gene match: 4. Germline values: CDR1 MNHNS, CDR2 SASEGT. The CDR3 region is CASSVSGTAYEQYF. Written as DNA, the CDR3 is TGTGCCAGCAGTGTTAGCGGGACCGCCTACGAGCAGTACTTC.

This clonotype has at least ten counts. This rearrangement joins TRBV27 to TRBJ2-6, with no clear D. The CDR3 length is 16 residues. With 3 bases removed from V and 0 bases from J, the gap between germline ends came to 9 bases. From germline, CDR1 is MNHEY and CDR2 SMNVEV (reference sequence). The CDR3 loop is CASSLEGPSGANVLTF. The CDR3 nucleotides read TGTGCCAGCAGTTTGGAAGGCCCCTCTGGGGCCAACGTCCTGACTTTC.

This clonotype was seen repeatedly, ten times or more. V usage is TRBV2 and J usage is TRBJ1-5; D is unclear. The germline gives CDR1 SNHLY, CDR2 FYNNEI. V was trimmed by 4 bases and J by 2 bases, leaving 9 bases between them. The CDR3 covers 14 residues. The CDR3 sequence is CASSASWGNQPQHF. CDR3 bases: TGTGCCAGCAGTGCCTCGTGGGGCAATCAGCCCCAGCATTTT.

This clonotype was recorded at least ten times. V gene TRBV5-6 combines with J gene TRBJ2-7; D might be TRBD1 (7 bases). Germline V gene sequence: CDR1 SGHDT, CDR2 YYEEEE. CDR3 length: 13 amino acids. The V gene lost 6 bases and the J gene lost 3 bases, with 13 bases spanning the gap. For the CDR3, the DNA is TGTGCCAGCACCCGACAGGGAGGCTACGAGCAGTACTTC. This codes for CASTRQGGYEQYF.

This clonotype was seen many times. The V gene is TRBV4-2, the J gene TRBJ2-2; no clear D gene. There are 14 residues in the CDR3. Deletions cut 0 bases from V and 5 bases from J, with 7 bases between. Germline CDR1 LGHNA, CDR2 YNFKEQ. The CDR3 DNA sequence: TGTGCCAGCAGCCAAGATGCAGGTACCGGGGAGCTGTTTTTT. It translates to CASSQDAGTGELFF.

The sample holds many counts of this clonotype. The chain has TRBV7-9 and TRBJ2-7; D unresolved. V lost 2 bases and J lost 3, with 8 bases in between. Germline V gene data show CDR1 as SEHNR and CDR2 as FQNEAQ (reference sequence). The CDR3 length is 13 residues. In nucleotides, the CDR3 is TGTGCCAGCAGCTTATTGGGAAACTACGAGCAGTACTTC. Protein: CASSLLGNYEQYF.

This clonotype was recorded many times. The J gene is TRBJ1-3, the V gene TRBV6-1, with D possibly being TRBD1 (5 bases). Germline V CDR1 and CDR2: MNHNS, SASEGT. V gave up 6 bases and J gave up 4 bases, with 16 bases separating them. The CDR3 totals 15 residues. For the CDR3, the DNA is TGTGCCAGCAGAAGAGGCGACAGTTCGGGAAACACCATATATTTT. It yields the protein CASRRGDSSGNTIYF.

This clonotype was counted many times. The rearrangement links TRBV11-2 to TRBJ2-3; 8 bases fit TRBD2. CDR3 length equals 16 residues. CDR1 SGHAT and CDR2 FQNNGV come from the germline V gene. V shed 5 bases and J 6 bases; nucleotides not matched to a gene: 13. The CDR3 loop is CASSPRLSGSGDTQYF. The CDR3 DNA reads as TGTGCCAGCAGCCCTCGACTAAGCGGGAGTGGCGATACGCAGTATTTT.

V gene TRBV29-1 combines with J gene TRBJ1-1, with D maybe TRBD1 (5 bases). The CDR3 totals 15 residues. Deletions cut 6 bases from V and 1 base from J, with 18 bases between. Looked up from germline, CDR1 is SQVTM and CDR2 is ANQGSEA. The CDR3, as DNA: TGCAGCGTCGAATCCGGGCAGGGTGGGAACACTGAAGCTTTCTTT. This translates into CSVESGQGGNTEAFF.